This T cell receptor (beta chain) comes out of a study of coeliac disease. Method: immunoSEQ multiplex PCR; TCRdb's copy keeps in-frame clones and lacks some. The data show approximately 940 clones, 55% to 75% seen once. Broader study findings: Most TRB amino acid sequences occurred in only one sample.

Germline loops: CDR1 SGHRS, CDR2 YFSETQ. The J segment lost 3 bases and the V segment lost 1 base, leaving 9 bases of the junction unmatched. The CDR3 contains 17 residues. Of note for this clone: Its matching antigen is unknown.

Sequences were obtained from intraepithelial lymphocytes from the gut. The chain joins TRBV5-1 to TRBJ1-2; 10 bases fit TRBD1. This receptor was taken from a human donor without celiac disease. CDR3 region: CASSLFLMDRGDYGYTF. The CDR3 DNA is TGCGCCAGCAGCTTGTTTCTCATGGACAGGGGGGACTATGGCTACACCTTC.